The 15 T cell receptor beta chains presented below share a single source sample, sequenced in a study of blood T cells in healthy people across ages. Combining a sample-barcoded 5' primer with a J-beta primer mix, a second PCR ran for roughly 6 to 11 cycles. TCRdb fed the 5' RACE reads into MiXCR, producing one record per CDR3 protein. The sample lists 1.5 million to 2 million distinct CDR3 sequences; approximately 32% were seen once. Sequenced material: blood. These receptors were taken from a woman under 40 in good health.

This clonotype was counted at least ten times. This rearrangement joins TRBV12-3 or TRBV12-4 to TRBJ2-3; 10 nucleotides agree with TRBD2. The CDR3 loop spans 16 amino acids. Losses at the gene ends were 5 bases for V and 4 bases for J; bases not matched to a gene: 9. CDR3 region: CASSAPGAGGSDTQYF. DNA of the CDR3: TGTGCCAGCAGTGCCCCTGGAGCGGGGGGGTCAGATACGCAGTATTTT.

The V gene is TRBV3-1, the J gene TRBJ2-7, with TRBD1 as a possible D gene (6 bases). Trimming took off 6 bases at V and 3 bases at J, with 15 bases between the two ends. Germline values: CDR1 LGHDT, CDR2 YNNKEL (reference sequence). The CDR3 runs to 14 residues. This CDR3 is CASRLSGTNYEQYF. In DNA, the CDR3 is TGTGCCAGCAGACTATCCGGGACAAACTACGAGCAGTACTTC.

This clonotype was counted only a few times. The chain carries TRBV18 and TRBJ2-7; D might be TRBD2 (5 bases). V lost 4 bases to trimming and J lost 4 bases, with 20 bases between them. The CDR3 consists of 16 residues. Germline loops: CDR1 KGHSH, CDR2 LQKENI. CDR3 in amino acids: CASSRTRAYDGYEQYF. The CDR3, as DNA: TGTGCCAGCTCACGGACGCGGGCTTACGATGGATACGAGCAGTACTTC.

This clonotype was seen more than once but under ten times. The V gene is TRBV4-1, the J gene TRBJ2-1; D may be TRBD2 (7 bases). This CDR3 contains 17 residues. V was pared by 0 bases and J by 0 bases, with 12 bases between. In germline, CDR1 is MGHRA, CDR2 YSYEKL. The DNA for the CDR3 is TGCGCCAGCAGCCAAGAAGGGGGGAGGGGCTCCTACAATGAGCAGTTCTTC. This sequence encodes CASSQEGGRGSYNEQFF.

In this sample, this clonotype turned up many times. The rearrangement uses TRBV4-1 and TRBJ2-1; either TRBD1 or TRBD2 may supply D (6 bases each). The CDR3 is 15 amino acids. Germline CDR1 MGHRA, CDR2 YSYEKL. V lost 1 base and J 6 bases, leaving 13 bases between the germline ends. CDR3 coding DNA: TGCGCCAGCAGCCAAGGGCGACTAGGGGGCAATGAGCAGTTCTTC. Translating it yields CASSQGRLGGNEQFF.

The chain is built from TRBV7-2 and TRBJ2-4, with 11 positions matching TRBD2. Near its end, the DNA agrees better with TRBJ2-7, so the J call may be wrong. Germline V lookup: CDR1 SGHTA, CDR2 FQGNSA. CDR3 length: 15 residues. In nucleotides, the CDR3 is TGTGCCAGCAGCTTAGCGCTAGCGGGAGGTCACGAGCAGTACTTC. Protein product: CASSLALAGGHEQYF.

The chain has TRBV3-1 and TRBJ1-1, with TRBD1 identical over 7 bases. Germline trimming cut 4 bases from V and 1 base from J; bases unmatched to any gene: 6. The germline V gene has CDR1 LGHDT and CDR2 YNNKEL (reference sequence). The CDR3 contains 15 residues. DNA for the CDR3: TGTGCCAGCAGCCCTAGACAGGGTCAGAACACTGAAGCTTTCTTT. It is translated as CASSPRQGQNTEAFF.

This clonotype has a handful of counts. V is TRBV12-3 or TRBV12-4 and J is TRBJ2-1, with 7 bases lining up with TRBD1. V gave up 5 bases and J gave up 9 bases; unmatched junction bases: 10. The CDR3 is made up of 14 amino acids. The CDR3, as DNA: TGTGCCAGCAGTAAAGACAGGGAATATGGTGAGCAGTTCTTC. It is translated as CASSKDREYGEQFF.

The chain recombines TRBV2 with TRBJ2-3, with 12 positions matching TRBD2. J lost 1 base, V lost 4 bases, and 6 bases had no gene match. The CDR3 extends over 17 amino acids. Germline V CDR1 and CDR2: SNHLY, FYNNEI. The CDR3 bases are TGTGCCAGCAGTGGACTAGCGGGAGTTTCCCGCACAGATACGCAGTATTTT. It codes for CASSGLAGVSRTDTQYF.

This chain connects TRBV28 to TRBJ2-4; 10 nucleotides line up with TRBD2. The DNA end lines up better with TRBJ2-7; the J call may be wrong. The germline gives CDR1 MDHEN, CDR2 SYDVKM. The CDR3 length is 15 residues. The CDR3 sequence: CASSPSLAGTSEQYF. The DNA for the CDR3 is TGTGCCAGCAGCCCCTCACTAGCGGGAACCTCCGAGCAGTACTTC.

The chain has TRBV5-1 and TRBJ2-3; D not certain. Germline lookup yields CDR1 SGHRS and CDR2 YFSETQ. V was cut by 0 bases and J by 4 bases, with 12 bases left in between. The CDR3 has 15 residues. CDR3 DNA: TGCGCCAGCAGCTTGGGCCTTCACAGAGCAGATACGCAGTATTTT. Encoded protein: CASSLGLHRADTQYF. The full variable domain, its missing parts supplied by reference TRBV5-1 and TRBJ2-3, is KAGVTQTPRYLIKTRGQQVTLSCSPISGHRSVSWYQQTPGQGLQFLFEYFSETQRNKGNFPGRFSGRQFSNSRSEMNVSTLELGDSALYLCASSLGLHRADTQYFGPGTRLTVL.

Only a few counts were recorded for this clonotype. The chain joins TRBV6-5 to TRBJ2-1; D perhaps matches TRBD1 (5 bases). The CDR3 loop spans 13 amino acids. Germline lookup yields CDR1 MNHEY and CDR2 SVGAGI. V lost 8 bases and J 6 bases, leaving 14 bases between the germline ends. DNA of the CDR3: TGTGCCAGCCAGGGCAAGGGGCTCAATGAGCAGTTCTTC. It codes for CASQGKGLNEQFF.

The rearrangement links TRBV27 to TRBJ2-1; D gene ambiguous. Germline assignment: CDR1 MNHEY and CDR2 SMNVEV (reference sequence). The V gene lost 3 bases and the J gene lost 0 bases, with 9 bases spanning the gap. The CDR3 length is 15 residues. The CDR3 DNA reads TGTGCCAGCAGTTTGCAGTTTGGCTCCTACAATGAGCAGTTCTTC. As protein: CASSLQFGSYNEQFF.

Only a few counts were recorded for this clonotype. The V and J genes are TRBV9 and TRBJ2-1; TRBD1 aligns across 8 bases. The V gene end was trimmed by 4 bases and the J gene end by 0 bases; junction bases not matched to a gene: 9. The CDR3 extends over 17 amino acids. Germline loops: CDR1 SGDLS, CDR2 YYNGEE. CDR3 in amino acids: CASSSKTGALSYNEQFF. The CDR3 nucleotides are TGTGCCAGCAGCTCAAAGACAGGGGCCCTCTCCTACAATGAGCAGTTCTTC.

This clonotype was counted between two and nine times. The CDR3 loop reads CASSEVANLDEQFF. CDR3 DNA sequence: TGTGCCAGCAGTGAAGTTGCGAACTTGGATGAGCAGTTCTTC. The V gene is TRBV6-1, the J gene TRBJ2-1; D remains ambiguous. Trimming took 1 base from V and 8 from J, leaving 12 bases between them. Germline values: CDR1 MNHNS, CDR2 SASEGT. The CDR3 sequence is 14 residues long.